This note documents a single T cell receptor (beta chain) sequence. It lacks a known antigen. No qualities accompany the bases; no much larger clone lies one base away. An Illumina MiSeq was used to sequence the TCRbeta libraries, yielding an average of approximately 43,000 productive templates per sample. Multiplex PCR amplification was used to generate TCRbeta CDR3 libraries with the immunoSEQ assay. Per the authors' processing: Repertoire diversity was calculated as previously defined, with values near 0 taken to indicate extremely monoclonal samples. TCRdb holds this immuneACCESS table with in-frame rearrangements only. Some clones are missing; in checked studies, unresolved V genes explain under half, and the rest has no known cause. V and J calls and clone size follow that table, whereas D and trimming were derived from the DNA. The sample yields 35,000 or so clones; 70% to 90% were counted once. Jointly, the top ten make up under 0.55% of the sample.

These data are taken from a study of STAT3 mutations in large granular lymphocyte leukemia (dated by TCRdb to between 2018 and 2021). Context from the whole study: Roughly half of the T-LGLL patients who were sequenced longitudinally carried canonical activating STAT3 mutations. As controls, the study also included longitudinal sequencing of a couple of patients with natural killer LGL leukemia. To reconstruct clonal hierarchy and dynamics, serial deep sequencing of TCRbeta CDR3 and STAT3 was performed in patients with T-cell large granular lymphocyte leukemia. From an initial cohort of hundreds of LGL patients, roughly 17 representative T-LGLL cases were chosen for longitudinal sequencing of TCRbeta and STAT3. Each patient was sequenced at an average of around 4 time points, ranging from 2 to 8 samplings. One or more immunosuppressive therapy regimens were given to more than half of T-LGLL patients, and hematologic response was seen in about 42% of the treated patients. On the study overall, not on this receptor specifically: Because no samples were available when a clone first appeared, clonal expansion was inferred from samplings taken at other points. Every T-LGLL patient showed at least one immunodominant TCRbeta clonotype, and about half showed multiple immunodominant subclonotypes. TCR clonotype switching after therapy was seen in about 30% of the 18 patients, with all newly emerging clones being STAT3 wild type. The linking of therapy response to changes in TCR clonal burden was complicated by variable intervals between samplings and differing treatment regimens. Since codominant clonotypes persisted in some patients, a small but highly pathogenic clone may have gone undetected. Dominant TCR clone burden was found to exceed STAT3 mutant burden in several patients, suggesting that STAT3 mutation arose secondarily within a pre-expanded clone.

The CDR3 runs 16 amino acids, cysteine and phenylalanine included. Solely the CDR3 DNA is kept, with 48 bases framed from the first base. CDR1 and CDR2 are read off the germline V gene as MDHEN and SYDVKM. V ends up 5 bases short and J 5 bases short, with an unmatched junction base count of 12. The same DNA, extracted from blood mononuclear cells, served for both the TCR sequencing and the STAT3 sequencing. Sample: PBMCs. This sequence originates from a human donor with T large granular lymphocyte leukemia. Some clones in this sample may be carry-over from other donors' samples. The sequence is built from TRBV28 and TRBJ1-2; TRBD1 aligns with 9 central bases. The nucleotide sequence is TGTGCCAGCAGTCCCTGGACAGGGGCGAAAGGGTATGGCTACACCTTC. This yields the protein CASSPWTGAKGYGYTF.